This TCR beta chain was identified during a study of T-cell reconstitution after alpha-beta-depleted transplantation in children. Unique molecular identifiers were incorporated when the TCRbeta library was constructed. TCRdb called the PCR reads again in MiXCR, with one record for every CDR3 protein. The sample yields approximately 520,000 distinct CDR3 sequences, approximately 32% seen once. The germline V gene has CDR1 SGHRS and CDR2 YFSETQ. The CDR3 extends over 15 amino acids. V was clipped by 3 bases and J by 7 bases; unmatched bases: 12. Sequencing was performed on PBMCs from the stem cell graft donor, taken from the stem cell graft. The receptor's source is a human donor who donated a stem cell graft to a child with aplastic anemia. The V call is TRBV5-1, the J call TRBJ1-2, with 7 bases matching TRBD1. The CDR3 bases are TGCGCCAGCAGCTCCGCAGCCGGAGGGGGCTTTGGCTACACCTTC. It is translated as CASSSAAGGGFGYTF.